Detailed here is one T cell receptor beta chain. Its matching antigen is unknown. This record comes from a study of a mutant IDH1 vaccine in newly diagnosed glioma. The wider study: The treated population exhibited a male proportion of about 62%, a female proportion of about 38%, and a mean age of approximately 41 years. Study observations and caveats: Among all patients, vaccine-induced immune responses occurred in 93.3%.

Assay used: immunoSEQ multiplex PCR; TCRdb lists only in-frame clones, some missing. The sample contains 85,000 to 100,000 clones, roughly 85% of which appear only once. Time point indicated: baseline, week 1 (first vaccination visit). Treatment meaning: pre-vaccination baseline after standard-of-care therapy. The V and J ends lost 3 bases and 0 bases respectively, with 12 bases between them. The CDR3 runs to 15 residues. Germline CDR1 and CDR2: ENHRY and SYGVKD. The chain carries TRBV10-3 and TRBJ2-7; the D gene is possibly TRBD1 (6 bases). Sequenced here: PBMCs, sampled from a glioma patient treated with radiotherapy, temozolomide or both. The TCR originated in a woman in her forties or fifties with glioma. The CDR3 DNA reads TGTGCCATCAGTGATGGGACATTGAGCTCCTACGAGCAGTACTTC. It codes for CAISDGTLSSYEQYF.